This T cell receptor beta chain stems from a study of shared clonotypes between healthy human individuals. The study's findings and limits: Researchers sampled only blood; tissue repertoires likely differ. Rarefaction exposed incomplete sorted-subset sequencing despite large depth.

Clones were sequenced by immunoSEQ multiplex PCR, and TCRdb holds only the in-frame ones, with some missing. The sample includes roughly 2.4 million clones, approximately 94% of them seen just once. CDR1 and CDR2 (germline): SGHVS, FNYEAQ. The CDR3 sequence is 12 residues long. Deletions cut 4 bases from V and 4 bases from J, with 8 bases between. Remarks on this clone: Its specificity is not known.

The sample taken for sequencing was naive CD4+ T cells sorted from blood. The subset denotes: CD45RA+ positively selected. This TCR derives from a man in his late teens or twenties in good health. The chain combines TRBV7-6 with TRBJ2-7; TRBD2 might be the D (6 bases). CDR3 amino acids: CASSYSGYEQYF. The CDR3, as DNA: TGTGCCAGCAGCTACAGCGGGTACGAGCAGTACTTC.